This entry lists 23 T cell receptor beta chains sequenced from one sample in a study of T-cell reconstitution after alpha-beta-depleted transplantation in children. The TCRbeta library incorporated unique molecular identifiers. TCRdb re-analysed the PCR reads in MiXCR, keeping a single row per CDR3 protein. The repertoire includes roughly 300,000 distinct CDR3 sequences, around a tenth of them detected once, and 23% sits in the top ten. The starting material was peripheral blood, obtained 180 days after TCRalphabeta/CD19-depleted stem cell transplant. The receptors shown here come from a male patient aged 2 to 10 who had a stem cell transplant for chronic granulomatous disease, so the T cells may come from the graft donor.

This clonotype has ten or more counts. The chain combines TRBV10-2 with TRBJ2-1; 7 bases fit TRBD2. Per the germline V gene, CDR1 is WSHSY and CDR2 is SAAADI. The CDR3 sequence is 16 residues long. With 8 bases clipped from V and 6 bases from J, the junction kept 16 bases outside the gene matches. CDR3 sequence: CASRDEGGRPLNEQFF. The CDR3 DNA is TGCGCCAGCCGGGACGAGGGCGGGAGACCACTCAATGAGCAGTTCTTC.

This clonotype was counted at least ten times. The chain recombines TRBV28 with TRBJ2-2; TRBD2 matches at 7 bases. CDR1 and CDR2 from the germline V gene are MDHEN and SYDVKM. V was clipped by 7 bases and J by 5 bases; unmatched bases: 10. There are 15 residues in the CDR3. CDR3 DNA: TGTGCCAGCACGGATGGCGGGAGAGTTACCGGGGAGCTGTTTTTT. It encodes CASTDGGRVTGELFF.

Ten or more counts support this clonotype. The genes are TRBV7-9 and TRBJ2-1; 7 nucleotides line up with TRBD2. The V segment lost 4 bases and the J segment 8 bases; nucleotides outside the gene matches: 8. Germline loops: CDR1 SEHNR, CDR2 FQNEAQ (reference sequence). This CDR3 has 14 residues. The CDR3 is CASSSGLTVHEQFF. CDR3 DNA sequence: TGTGCCAGCAGCTCGGGACTAACGGTACATGAGCAGTTCTTC.

There are many counts of this clonotype. The J gene is TRBJ2-7, the V gene TRBV20-1; the match to TRBD2 covers 11 bases. The CDR3 loop spans 15 amino acids. V was clipped by 0 bases and J by 7 bases; unmatched bases: 8. Germline V CDR1 and CDR2: DFQATT, SNEGSKA (reference sequence). The CDR3 sequence: CSARDWLAGGGEQYF. CDR3 bases: TGCAGTGCTAGAGATTGGCTAGCGGGAGGAGGAGAGCAGTACTTC.

Comments on this clonotype: One base away lies a much larger clone, so this may be a sequencing read error. The chain joins TRBV4-2 to TRBJ2-1, with 8 bases identical to TRBD2. This CDR3 spans 18 amino acids. CDR1 LGHNA and CDR2 YNFKEQ come from the germline V gene. The CDR3 loop is CASGQDLAGTSFFNEQFF. The CDR3, as DNA: TGTGCCAGCGGCCAAGATCTCGCCGGGACTAGTTTCTTCAATGAGCAGTTCTTC.

This clonotype was seen many times. J is TRBJ2-7 and V is TRBV7-9; D ambiguous. V was cut by 4 bases and J by 0 bases, with 7 bases left in between. The CDR3 totals 13 residues. From germline, CDR1 is SEHNR and CDR2 FQNEAQ (reference sequence). Here the CDR3 DNA reads TGTGCCAGCAGCTCACAGAGCTCCTACGAGCAGTACTTC. Its protein product is CASSSQSSYEQYF. Supplemented by reference TRBV7-9 and TRBJ2-7, the full variable domain reads DTGVSQNPRHKITKRGQNVTFRCDPISEHNRLYWYRQTLGQGPEFLTYFQNEAQLEKSRLLSDRFSAERPKGSFSTLEIQRTEQGDSAMYLCASSSQSSYEQYFGPGTRLTVT.

This clonotype was observed at least ten times. The chain is built from TRBV10-2 and TRBJ2-1; 7 nucleotides line up with TRBD2. The CDR3 consists of 15 residues. V was clipped by 3 bases and J by 6 bases; unmatched bases: 8. Germline V gene data show CDR1 as WSHSY and CDR2 as SAAADI. The CDR3 sequence is CASSEAGRVPNEQFF. The CDR3 bases are TGCGCCAGCAGTGAAGCGGGGCGGGTTCCCAATGAGCAGTTCTTC.

This clonotype was seen only a few times. This CDR3 reads CAISGQTTYEQYF. In DNA, the CDR3 is TGTGCCATCAGTGGGCAAACCACCTACGAGCAGTACTTC. The chain carries TRBV10-3 and TRBJ2-7; no definite D call. Germline V gives CDR1 ENHRY, CDR2 SYGVKD. The V and J ends lost 4 bases and 2 bases respectively, with 9 bases between them. The CDR3 sequence is 13 residues long.

This clonotype was seen repeatedly, ten times or more. V gene TRBV20-1 combines with J gene TRBJ2-5; weak D call: TRBD2 (6 bases). Trimming shortened V by 5 bases and J by 3 bases, and 13 bases separated the two germline ends. Per the germline V gene, CDR1 is DFQATT and CDR2 is SNEGSKA (reference sequence). This CDR3 comprises 13 residues. CDR3 residues: CSASGTLKETQYF. CDR3 DNA sequence: TGCAGTGCTTCGGGGACTCTAAAAGAGACCCAGTACTTC.

The chain uses TRBV13 and TRBJ2-5; D remains unclear. V shed 4 bases and J shed 7 bases, with 10 bases lying between them. The CDR3 totals 12 residues. The germline V gene encodes CDR1 PRHDT and CDR2 FYEKMQ (reference sequence). CDR3 region: CASSSELGTQYF. The CDR3 bases are TGTGCCAGCAGCTCAGAGCTTGGGACCCAGTACTTC.

Ten or more counts support this clonotype. The chain uses TRBV12-3 or TRBV12-4 and TRBJ2-2, with D uncertain. The CDR3 has 15 amino acids. V was trimmed by 2 bases and J by 6 bases, leaving 13 bases between them. The CDR3 sequence is CASSLSSGNAGELFF. As DNA, the CDR3 is TGTGCCAGCAGTTTAAGTTCGGGTAACGCCGGGGAGCTGTTTTTT.

This clonotype was recorded a few times. The rearrangement joins TRBV29-1 to TRBJ1-2; maybe TRBD1 (6 bases). Germline V lookup: CDR1 SQVTM, CDR2 ANQGSEA. The CDR3 runs 11 residues. The V end lost 5 bases, the J end lost 11 bases, and 15 bases lay between the germline ends. The CDR3 nucleotides read TGCAGCGTTCAACAGGGTTTTGGGTACACCTTC. It encodes CSVQQGFGYTF.

In its sample, this clonotype was seen many times. CDR3 DNA sequence: TGCGCCAGCAGCCTCGAGCAGGGGCAGTCCTACAATGAGCAGTTCTTC. Its protein is CASSLEQGQSYNEQFF. The chain combines TRBV4-3 with TRBJ2-1, with D possibly TRBD1 on 6 matching bases. CDR1 is LGHNA, CDR2 YSLEER, per germline. Trimming shortened V by 4 bases and J by 1 base, and 14 bases separated the two germline ends. CDR3 size: 16 residues.

This clonotype appeared many times. The J gene is TRBJ2-1, the V gene TRBV7-2, with 11 bases lining up with TRBD2. The CDR3 has 17 residues. The J segment lost 2 bases and the V segment lost 5 bases, leaving 8 bases of the junction unmatched. Germline V CDR1 and CDR2: SGHTA, FQGNSA. This CDR3 is CASSALVGLAAYNEQFF. The CDR3 DNA reads TGTGCCAGCAGCGCCCTCGTGGGACTAGCGGCCTACAATGAGCAGTTCTTC.

This clonotype was seen ten or more times. The CDR3 loop reads CASSPTSVRGEGEQFF. As DNA, the CDR3 is TGCGCCAGCAGCCCGACTAGCGTGAGGGGCGAGGGTGAGCAGTTCTTC. The V and J genes are TRBV5-1 and TRBJ2-1, with 8 bases matching TRBD2. J gave up 9 bases and V 4 bases, and 15 bases lay outside the gene matches. The CDR3 runs to 16 residues. Germline values: CDR1 SGHRS, CDR2 YFSETQ.

With regard to this clonotype: A much larger clone lies one base from this, so it may be a read error. The rearrangement joins TRBV4-1 to TRBJ2-7; D remains unclear. V was clipped by 1 base and J by 0 bases, with 10 bases between them. This CDR3 is 15 amino acids long. Germline V gene data show CDR1 as MGHRA and CDR2 as YSYEKL. CDR3 sequence (DNA): TGCGCCAGCAGCCAAGCGATCAGCAGCTCCTACGAGCAGTACTTC. Translating it yields CASSQAISSSYEQYF.

The chain combines TRBV12-3 or TRBV12-4 with TRBJ2-3, with TRBD2 matching over 7 bases. CDR3 size: 17 residues. J lost 1 base, V lost 4 bases, and 11 bases had no gene match. As DNA, the CDR3 is TGTGCCAGCAGTTATATAGTGGCGGGAGCGCGCACAGATACGCAGTATTTT. Translation gives CASSYIVAGARTDTQYF.

This clonotype has at least ten counts. The rearrangement joins TRBV9 to TRBJ2-6; D is unclear. The germline CDR1 and CDR2 sequences are SGDLS and YYNGEE. The ends were cut back, 4 bases at V and 1 base at J, with 0 bases in the middle. CDR3 length: 12 amino acids. The CDR3 DNA sequence: TGTGCCAGCAGCTCTGGGGCCAACGTCCTGACTTTC. Translating gives CASSSGANVLTF.

This clonotype was counted at least ten times. The rearrangement links TRBV5-4 to TRBJ2-5; TRBD1 aligns across 7 bases. Trimming removed 4 bases from V and 4 bases from J; junction bases left unmatched: 4. Germline V gene data show CDR1 as SGHNT and CDR2 as YYREEE (reference sequence). The CDR3 contains 13 residues. CDR3 sequence (DNA): TGTGCCAGCAGCGAGGACAGGTCAGAGACCCAGTACTTC. Translation gives CASSEDRSETQYF.

This clonotype was recorded at least ten times. The chain couples TRBV7-2 to TRBJ2-1; the D call may be TRBD1 or TRBD2 (5 bases each). The germline CDR1 and CDR2 sequences are SGHTA and FQGNSA. The CDR3 is made up of 14 amino acids. V was clipped by 3 bases and J by 4 bases, with 10 bases between them. DNA of the CDR3: TGTGCCAGCAGCTTGGGACCTCCATACAATGAGCAGTTCTTC. Translated: CASSLGPPYNEQFF.

A few counts support this clonotype. V is TRBV14 and J is TRBJ1-6; D is unresolved. In germline, CDR1 is SGHDN, CDR2 FVKESK. This CDR3 comprises 15 residues. Between the trimmed V and J ends, which lost 1 base and 8 bases, there was a span of 12 bases. The CDR3 nucleotides read TGTGCCAGCAGCCAAGTTGGGGTATTGGATTCACCCCTCCACTTT. It specifies CASSQVGVLDSPLHF.

This clonotype was counted ten times or more. V is TRBV7-8 and J is TRBJ2-5; 8 bases map to TRBD2. The J segment lost 5 bases and the V segment lost 9 bases, leaving 17 bases of the junction unmatched. Germline CDR1 SGHVS, CDR2 FQNEAQ. CDR3 length: 16 residues. The CDR3 region is CASHSGSPGGLETQYF. The CDR3 DNA reads TGTGCCAGTCACAGCGGGAGCCCAGGAGGATTGGAGACCCAGTACTTC.

This clonotype was counted between two and nine times. The chain couples TRBV19 to TRBJ1-6, with unresolved D. With 2 bases removed from V and 1 base from J, the gap between germline ends came to 3 bases. Germline V gives CDR1 LNHDA, CDR2 SQIVND (reference sequence). The CDR3 is made up of 14 amino acids. In nucleotides, the CDR3 is TGTGCCAGTAGTATAAATTCCTATAATTCACCCCTCCACTTT. This sequence encodes CASSINSYNSPLHF. Together with reference TRBV19 and TRBJ1-6, the CDR3 gives the full variable domain: DGGITQSPKYLFRKEGQNVTLSCEQNLNHDAMYWYRQDPGQGLRLIYYSQIVNDFQKGDIAEGYSVSREKKESFPLTVTSAQKNPTAFYLCASSINSYNSPLHFGNGTRLTVT.